This TCR beta chain was observed in a study of blood T cell repertoires in COVID-19. Looking at the study overall: Sample material is recorded as cDNA or gDNA derived from T cells, B-cell-depleted T cells, or PBMCs.

The length of the CDR3 is 16 residues. Per germline, CDR1 SGHRS and CDR2 YFSETQ. V shed 3 bases and J 2 bases; nucleotides not matched to a gene: 5. Produced via immunoSEQ multiplex PCR; TCRdb's table is partial and in-frame only. Of about 170,000 clones in the sample, approximately 86% were seen once. Specimen: peripheral blood. This sequence joins TRBV5-1 and TRBJ2-1; TRBD1 aligns across 10 bases. This TCR was sampled from a man aged 65-85 years with acute or convalescent COVID-19. Here the CDR3 DNA reads TGCGCCAGCAGCTCCCAGACAGGGGGCACCTACAATGAGCAGTTCTTC. This codes for CASSSQTGGTYNEQFF.